These T cell receptor beta chains were read from a single sample in a study of blood T cell repertoires in COVID-19. Profiled with immunoSEQ multiplex PCR; TCRdb holds only in-frame clones, not every one. Seen here are 330,000 or so clones, roughly 89% observed once, and the top ten hold around 9.9%. Sequencing was performed on peripheral blood. The receptors were gathered from a man aged 25 to 40 with COVID-19, enrolled during active disease. Both conserved end residues are part of each CDR3. A D gene is named only where the DNA matches it firmly. For some rows the clone size is stated as once, few or many, or as a class when expanded; others skip it.

V gene	D gene	clone size	J gene	CDR3 DNA	CDR3 protein
TRBV7-8	TRBD1	few	TRBJ1-1	TGTGCCAGCAGGTTGGACAGGGGAGGGCCCGCTTTCTTT	CASRLDRGGPAFF
TRBV6-5	TRBD2	.	TRBJ2-7	TGTGCCAGCACGACTCTAGCGGGGGGTTCCTACGAGCAGTACTTC	CASTTLAGGSYEQYF
TRBV6-2/TRBV6-3	TRBD2	.	TRBJ2-5	TGTGCCAGCAGCCCGGGATCCGGGACTAGCGGGAGGCTGGAGACCCAGTACTTC	CASSPGSGTSGRLETQYF
TRBV7-3	TRBD2	.	TRBJ2-1	TGTGCCAGCAGCTTAGGCGGGAGAAATGAGCAGTTCTTC	CASSLGGRNEQFF
TRBV4-1	TRBD1	.	TRBJ1-1	TGCGCCAGCAGCCAAGAAAGTTCCCCGGGGGACAGAGCTTTCTTT	CASSQESSPGDRAFF
TRBV28	.	.	TRBJ2-2	TGTGCCAGCAGTTTCCTCCCCGGGGAGCTGTTTTTT	CASSFLPGELFF
TRBV5-5	.	once	TRBJ1-6	TGTGCCAGCAGCTTGGATGTTGTATATAATTCACCCCTCCACTTT	CASSLDVVYNSPLHF
TRBV2	TRBD2	.	TRBJ2-7	TGTGCCATCCTTAGCCGGCGGGGGGCGCAGCAGTACGAGCAGTACTTC	CAILSRRGAQQYEQYF
TRBV2	TRBD1	.	TRBJ2-7	TGTGCCAGCACCCCACAGGGGAACCACGAGCAGTACTTC	CASTPQGNHEQYF
TRBV27	TRBD1	.	TRBJ2-2	TGTGCCAGCAGTTTTGGGACAGTGAACACCGGGGAGCTGTTTTTT	CASSFGTVNTGELFF
TRBV11-2	.	.	TRBJ2-7	TGTGCCAGCAGCTTAGGACCGCGCAGGGATATGTACTTC	CASSLGPRRDMYF
TRBV18	TRBD1	.	TRBJ1-5	TGTGCCAGCTCACTTCTCGAAACAGGGGGCGAACCCCAGCATTTT	CASSLLETGGEPQHF
TRBV18	TRBD1	.	TRBJ2-1	TGTGCCAGCACAACCGGGGGGACAGGGAATAATGAGCAGTTCTTC	CASTTGGTGNNEQFF
TRBV5-1	TRBD2	once	TRBJ2-3	TGCGCCAGCAGCTTTACTAGCGGGAGTATTACAGATACGCAGTATTTT	CASSFTSGSITDTQYF
TRBV19	.	.	TRBJ1-4	TGTGCCAGTAGTATAGTTCTCAGAGGGGGACTGTTTTTT	CASSIVLRGGLFF
TRBV14	.	.	TRBJ2-5	TGTGCCAGCAGCCAAGAAAAGATCGGGGAAGAGACCCAGTACTTC	CASSQEKIGEETQYF
TRBV7-2	TRBD2	.	TRBJ2-1	TGTGCCAGCAGCTTTGCTAGCGGGGGGGCCTCCTACAATGAGCAGTTCTTC	CASSFASGGASYNEQFF
TRBV30	TRBD2	.	TRBJ2-7	TGTGCCTGGAGTGGCGGGAGGGCGTTCCTCGAGCAGTACTTC	CAWSGGRAFLEQYF
TRBV7-2	TRBD2	once	TRBJ2-5	TGTGCCAGCAGCTTAGGGGGAGGGGCGGTCCAAGAGACCCAGTACTTC	CASSLGGGAVQETQYF
TRBV24-1	TRBD1	.	TRBJ2-5	TGTGCCACCAGTGATAGTAGGGCAGGGGGAGAGACCCAGTACTTC	CATSDSRAGGETQYF
TRBV13	.	.	TRBJ2-5	TGTGCCAGCAGTGTGATCAGTGCGGGGCAAGAGACCCAGTACTTC	CASSVISAGQETQYF
TRBV2	.	.	TRBJ1-6	TGTGCCAGCAGTGAAGAAGGGAGCCAGAATAATTCACCCCTCCACTTT	CASSEEGSQNNSPLHF
TRBV7-9	TRBD1	.	TRBJ1-6	TGTGCCAGCAGTCCCAGGGGGTATGATAATTCACCCCTCCACTTT	CASSPRGYDNSPLHF
TRBV24-1	.	.	TRBJ2-1	TGTGCCACCAGTGATGTGGGACTGGCCTACAATGAGCAGTTCTTC	CATSDVGLAYNEQFF
TRBV27	.	.	TRBJ2-5	TGTGCCAGCAGTTTAAGTGGTTTTGGAGGGGGCGCAGAGACCCAGTACTTC	CASSLSGFGGGAETQYF
TRBV27	TRBD2	.	TRBJ2-7	TGTGCCAGCAGTCCAAGCGGGAGGGTAACCTACGAGCAGTACTTC	CASSPSGRVTYEQYF
TRBV2	TRBD1	.	TRBJ2-3	TGTGCCAGCAGTGAGATGGGACAGGGGGCCGCAGATACGCAGTATTTT	CASSEMGQGAADTQYF
TRBV15	.	.	TRBJ1-3	TGTGCCACCAGCTCCGAGTGGCGGGGCCGGGGAAACACCATATATTTT	CATSSEWRGRGNTIYF
TRBV6-6	TRBD2	few	TRBJ2-7	TGTGCCAGCAGTTTTCGACTAGCAGACTACGAGCAGTACTTC	CASSFRLADYEQYF
TRBV18	TRBD2	.	TRBJ2-7	TGTGCCAGCTCACCACCTTCCCAGGGACTACTCTCCGAGCAGTACTTC	CASSPPSQGLLSEQYF
TRBV18	.	.	TRBJ2-5	TGTGCCAGCTCACGACAGGACCAAGAGACCCAGTACTTC	CASSRQDQETQYF
TRBV2	TRBD1	few	TRBJ2-7	TGTGCCAGCAGGGAGACAGGGCTTACCTCCTACGAGCAGTACTTC	CASRETGLTSYEQYF
TRBV3-1/TRBV3-2	.	.	TRBJ1-4	TGTGCCAGCAGCTCTGGACAAGTAAATGAAAAACTGTTTTTT	CASSSGQVNEKLFF
TRBV2	TRBD1	.	TRBJ2-2	TGTGCCAGCAGGGACAGGGGGCGAGTCGGGGAGCTGTTTTTT	CASRDRGRVGELFF
TRBV2	.	.	TRBJ2-1	TGTGCCAGCAGGCACGAGGGGGGGGGACTCCGCGAGTTCTTC	CASRHEGGGLREFF
TRBV2	TRBD2	.	TRBJ2-7	TGTGCCAGCAGTGAGTTTTGGCGGGGGGGCCCCCACGAGCAGTACTTC	CASSEFWRGGPHEQYF
TRBV5-1	TRBD1	.	TRBJ2-7	TGCGCCAGCAGCCCGGCGGACAGGGACTACGAGCAGTACTTC	CASSPADRDYEQYF
TRBV6-6	.	.	TRBJ1-4	TGTGCCAGCAGGGCGGACAGTGGGAAACTGTTTTTT	CASRADSGKLFF
TRBV6-2/TRBV6-3	TRBD2	once	TRBJ2-4	TGTGCCAGCAGTTCCGCTAGCGGGGGGGGACGGATTCAGTACTTC	CASSSASGGGRIQYF
TRBV19	.	.	TRBJ2-7	TGTGCCAGTAGTATCGTAGGGGTCGACGAGCAGTACTTC	CASSIVGVDEQYF
TRBV5-6	TRBD2	.	TRBJ2-2	TGTGCCAGCAGCTTCGGACTAGCGGGGGTCACCGGGGAGCTGTTTTTT	CASSFGLAGVTGELFF
TRBV5-8	TRBD1	once	TRBJ1-5	TGTGCCAGCAGCGCGGGACAGGGGAGCAATCAGCCCCAGCATTTT	CASSAGQGSNQPQHF
TRBV10-3	.	.	TRBJ1-5	TGTGCCATCAGTGAGTCGAGGGGGGGCGGTGGTCAGCCCCAGCATTTT	CAISESRGGGGQPQHF